The clone carrying this T cell receptor beta chain was found many times. What it binds is not known. TCRdb fed the PCR reads into MiXCR, producing one record per CDR3 protein. The table records tens of thousands of distinct CDR3 sequences, 52% of them present only once. Time point specified: after preoperative PTX-NDP chemotherapy. Before surgery, patients were given preoperative paclitaxel-nedaplatin chemotherapy. Trimming cost V 2 bases and J 8 bases, with 12 bases left between them. This CDR3 is 13 amino acids long. This specimen comes from a study of esophageal squamous cell carcinoma under preoperative chemotherapy. Background on the study: TCR repertoires were profiled from both peripheral blood T cells and tumor-infiltrating lymphocytes.

Notes on the study in general: Post-treatment tumor-infiltrating lymphocytes appeared partly derived from peripheral T cells migrating into the tumor. Clonal contraction, more than amplification, hit abundant clones after paclitaxel-nedaplatin.

This sample was obtained from a patient given preoperative chemotherapy. This rearrangement joins TRBV12-3 or TRBV12-4 to TRBJ1-2; no reliable D call. This sequence originates from a human donor with esophageal squamous cell carcinoma. The donor label of this sample is uncertain. Written as DNA, the CDR3 is TGTGCCAGCAGTTTAAGTAACTGGCGGGGCTACACCTTC. This sequence encodes CASSLSNWRGYTF.